Reported below is one T cell receptor (beta chain). Its antigen is unidentified. Unique molecular identifiers were attached to individual cDNA molecules. One entry per CDR3 protein results from TCRdb running MiXCR on the 5' RACE reads. The sample includes approximately 120,000 distinct CDR3 sequences, 15% of them seen just once. This sample stems from a study of early T cells in non-severe SARS-CoV-2 infection. Study overall: Bulk RNA isolated from unsorted whole blood underwent sequencing; chains were not paired. Study-wide results and limits: Private and CD4 specificities were missed by VDJdb matching, which favored anti-spike CD8 responses.

Sequencing was carried out using whole blood. This receptor was identified in an adult who was a healthcare worker with PCR-confirmed SARS-CoV-2 infection or an uninfected control (not recorded which).

The CDR3: CASRGLAGHTDTQYF. The CDR3 DNA is TGTGCCAGCAGGGGACTAGCGGGGCACACAGATACGCAGTATTTT. This rearrangement joins TRBV6-1 to TRBJ2-3; 13 nucleotides match TRBD2. Per germline, CDR1 MNHNS and CDR2 SASEGT. With V trimmed by 6 bases and J by 2 bases, 2 bases remained unmatched. The CDR3 is made up of 15 amino acids.